The clone carrying this TCR beta chain occurred a few times. Antigen unknown. For the second PCR, which ran for roughly 6 to 12 cycles, a sample-barcoded 5' primer and a J-beta primer mix were used. TCRdb redid the calling of the 5' RACE reads with MiXCR, one entry per CDR3 protein. The sample shows 1.5 million to 2 million distinct CDR3 sequences, around 35% of them seen only once. These data originate in a study of blood T cells in healthy people across ages. Looked up from germline, CDR1 is SGHTA and CDR2 is FQGNSA. The CDR3 runs 16 residues. V shed 3 bases and J shed 2 bases, with 16 bases lying between them. Study conclusions and caveats: A strong correlation was seen between TCR beta diversity and naive T cell percentage.

The sample taken for sequencing was blood. The rearrangement links TRBV7-2 to TRBJ1-2; TRBD1 might be the D (6 bases). This TCR derives from a woman younger than 45 in good health. The CDR3 nucleotides are TGTGCCAGCAGCTTCCGAGGGGGGGTTGCCAACTATGGCTACACCTTC. It codes for CASSFRGGVANYGYTF. Filled out from reference TRBV7-2 and TRBJ1-2, the complete variable domain reads GAGVSQSPSNKVTEKGKDVELRCDPISGHTALYWYRQSLGQGLEFLIYFQGNSAPDKSGLPSDRFSAERTGGSVSTLTIQRTQQEDSAVYLCASSFRGGVANYGYTFGSGTRLTVV.